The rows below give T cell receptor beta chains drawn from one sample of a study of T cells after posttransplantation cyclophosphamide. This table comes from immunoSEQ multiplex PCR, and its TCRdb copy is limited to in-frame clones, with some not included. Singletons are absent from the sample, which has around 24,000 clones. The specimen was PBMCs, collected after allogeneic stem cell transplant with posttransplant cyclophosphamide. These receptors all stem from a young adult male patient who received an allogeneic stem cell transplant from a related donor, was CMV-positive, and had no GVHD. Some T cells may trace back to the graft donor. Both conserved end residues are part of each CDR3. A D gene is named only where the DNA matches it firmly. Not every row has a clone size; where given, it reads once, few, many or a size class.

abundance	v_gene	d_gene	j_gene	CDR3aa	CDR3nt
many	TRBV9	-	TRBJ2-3	CASSVALRLGVADTQYF	TGTGCCAGCAGCGTAGCATTAAGGTTAGGAGTAGCCGATACGCAGTATTTT
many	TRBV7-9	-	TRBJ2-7	CASSLEVQGDPYEQYF	TGTGCCAGCAGCTTAGAGGTACAGGGCGACCCTTACGAGCAGTACTTC
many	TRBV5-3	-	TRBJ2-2	CARSGTSSNTGELFF	TGTGCCAGAAGCGGAACTAGTTCGAACACCGGGGAGCTGTTTTTT
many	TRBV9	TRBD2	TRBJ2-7	CASSVVPSGSRYEQYF	TGTGCCAGCAGCGTAGTCCCTAGCGGGAGCAGGTACGAGCAGTACTTC
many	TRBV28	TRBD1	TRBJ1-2	CASSSDDRGRIYGYTF	TGTGCCAGCAGTTCGGATGACAGGGGGCGAATCTATGGCTACACCTTC
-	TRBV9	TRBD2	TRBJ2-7	CASSISGRRADEQYF	TGTGCCAGCAGCATAAGCGGGAGGCGCGCCGACGAGCAGTACTTC
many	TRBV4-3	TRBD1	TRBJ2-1	CASSQARDRGVGGPKEEQFF	TGCGCCAGCAGCCAAGCCCGGGACAGGGGGGTTGGCGGGCCTAAGGAAGAGCAGTTCTTC
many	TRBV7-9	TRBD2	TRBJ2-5	CASSYPRRIAGETQETQYF	TGTGCCAGCAGCTACCCCCGTCGAATAGCGGGGGAAACCCAAGAGACCCAGTACTTC
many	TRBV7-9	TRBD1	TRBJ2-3	CASSRDRVGGTDTQYF	TGTGCCAGCAGCCGGGACAGGGTTGGAGGCACAGATACGCAGTATTTT
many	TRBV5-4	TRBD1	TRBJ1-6	CASSRQGSNSPLHF	TGTGCCAGCAGCAGACAGGGGTCCAATTCACCCCTCCACTTT
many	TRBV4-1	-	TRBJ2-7	CASSQAAYNDEQYF	TGCGCCAGCAGCCAGGCGGCTTACAACGACGAGCAGTACTTC
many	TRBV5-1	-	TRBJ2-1	CASSLPSVNEQFF	TGCGCCAGCAGCTTGCCGAGTGTCAATGAGCAGTTCTTC
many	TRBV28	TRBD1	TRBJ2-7	CASSFDGTVYEQYF	TGTGCCAGCAGTTTTGACGGGACAGTCTACGAGCAGTACTTC
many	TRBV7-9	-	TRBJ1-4	CASSLEETNEKLFF	TGTGCCAGCAGCTTAGAGGAGACTAATGAAAAACTGTTTTTT
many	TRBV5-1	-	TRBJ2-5	CASSLWGVQETQYF	TGCGCCAGCAGCTTATGGGGGGTACAGGAGACCCAGTACTTC
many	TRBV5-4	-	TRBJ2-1	CASSGDKGLYNEQFF	TGTGCCAGCAGCGGGGACAAGGGCCTCTACAATGAGCAGTTCTTC
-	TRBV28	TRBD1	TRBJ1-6	CASSARTGDFSPLHF	TGTGCCAGCAGTGCACGGACAGGGGACTTCTCACCCCTCCACTTT
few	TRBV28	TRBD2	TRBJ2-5	CASRPKTDLAGGQETQYF	TGTGCCAGCAGACCTAAAACAGATCTAGCGGGAGGGCAAGAGACCCAGTACTTC
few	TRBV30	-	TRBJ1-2	CAWNENTCGYTF	TGTGCCTGGAATGAAAACACCTGTGGCTACACCTTC
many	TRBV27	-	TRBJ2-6	CASSLTRGANVLTF	TGTGCCAGCAGTCTCACGCGAGGGGCCAACGTCCTGACTTTC
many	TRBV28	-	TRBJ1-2	CASSLWRRDGYTF	TGTGCCAGCAGTTTATGGAGGCGGGATGGCTACACCTTC
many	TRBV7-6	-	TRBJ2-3	CASSPLVWGLTDTQYF	TGTGCCAGCAGCCCCCTGGTTTGGGGACTCACAGATACGCAGTATTTT
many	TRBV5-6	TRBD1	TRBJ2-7	CASSPRDRGNREQYF	TGTGCCAGCAGCCCCCGGGACAGGGGAAATCGCGAGCAGTACTTC
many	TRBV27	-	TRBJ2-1	CASSLSLAIYNEQFF	TGTGCCAGCAGTTTGAGCCTAGCGATCTACAATGAGCAGTTCTTC
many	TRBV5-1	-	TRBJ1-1	CASTPGENTEAFF	TGCGCCAGCACCCCAGGGGAAAACACTGAAGCTTTCTTT
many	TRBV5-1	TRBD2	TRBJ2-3	CASSLRLAGSTQYF	TGCGCCAGCAGCTTGAGGCTAGCGGGGTCTACGCAGTATTTT
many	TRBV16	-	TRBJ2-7	CASSPYRTYEQYF	TGTGCCAGCAGCCCGTACAGAACCTACGAGCAGTACTTC
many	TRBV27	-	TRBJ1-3	CASRGVSGNTIYF	TGTGCCAGCAGAGGGGTATCCGGAAACACCATATATTTT
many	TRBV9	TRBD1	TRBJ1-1	CASSSRTGRAEAFF	TGTGCCAGCAGCAGCCGGACAGGGAGGGCTGAAGCTTTCTTT
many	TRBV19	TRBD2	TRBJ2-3	CASSMWGTSGGTTDTQYF	TGTGCCAGTAGTATGTGGGGGACTAGCGGGGGGACCACAGATACGCAGTATTTT
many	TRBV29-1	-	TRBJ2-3	CSVDPIGVTDTQYF	TGCAGCGTTGACCCCATCGGGGTCACAGATACGCAGTATTTT